Below are 4 T cell receptor beta chains sequenced from a single sample in a study of CD8 T cells in ankylosing spondylitis. Each CDR3 protein gets one entry after TCRdb re-called the 5' RACE reads with MiXCR. The sample consists of a few hundred thousand distinct CDR3 sequences, 11% of them appearing once. The source material was blood, either unsorted or a sorted T cell fraction (not recorded which). Every receptor here comes from a female donor with ankylosing spondylitis or in good health (not recorded which).

This clonotype was counted only a few times. The chain uses TRBV5-1 and TRBJ2-1; 14 bases are a match to TRBD2. The CDR3 extends over 17 amino acids. J lost 9 bases, V lost 4 bases, and 12 bases had no gene match. Germline CDR1 and CDR2: SGHRS and YFSETQ. CDR3 protein: CASSPWSEGLAGGEQFF. CDR3 in DNA: TGCGCCAGCAGCCCCTGGTCAGAAGGACTAGCGGGAGGTGAGCAGTTCTTC.

Regarding this clonotype: A much larger clone differs from this one at a single base, so this may be a read error. In DNA form, the CDR3 reads TGTGCCAGCAGTTTTGGGAACAGGACTTACAATGAGCAGTTCTTC. Translating gives CASSFGNRTYNEQFF. V usage is TRBV12-3 or TRBV12-4 and J usage is TRBJ2-1, with D tentatively TRBD1 or TRBD2 (5 bases each). There are 15 residues in the CDR3. Trimming took off 3 bases at V and 4 bases at J, with 13 bases between the two ends.

This clonotype was picked up many times. This chain uses TRBV20-1 with TRBJ2-3; 13 bases align to TRBD2. Germline values: CDR1 DFQATT, CDR2 SNEGSKA (reference sequence). The CDR3 length is 13 residues. J was trimmed by 5 bases and V by 8 bases; bases with no gene match: 4. The CDR3 region is CSPGTSGIDTQYF. CDR3 nucleotides: TGCAGTCCGGGGACTAGCGGGATAGATACGCAGTATTTT.

This clonotype occurred many times. The V call is TRBV11-2, the J call TRBJ2-7; no reliable D call. CDR3 length: 11 amino acids. Germline CDR1 SGHAT, CDR2 FQNNGV. The V and J ends lost 7 bases and 4 bases respectively, with 8 bases between them. The CDR3 nucleotides read TGTGCCAGCACCCGTAAATACGAGCAGTACTTC. The encoded protein is CASTRKYEQYF.